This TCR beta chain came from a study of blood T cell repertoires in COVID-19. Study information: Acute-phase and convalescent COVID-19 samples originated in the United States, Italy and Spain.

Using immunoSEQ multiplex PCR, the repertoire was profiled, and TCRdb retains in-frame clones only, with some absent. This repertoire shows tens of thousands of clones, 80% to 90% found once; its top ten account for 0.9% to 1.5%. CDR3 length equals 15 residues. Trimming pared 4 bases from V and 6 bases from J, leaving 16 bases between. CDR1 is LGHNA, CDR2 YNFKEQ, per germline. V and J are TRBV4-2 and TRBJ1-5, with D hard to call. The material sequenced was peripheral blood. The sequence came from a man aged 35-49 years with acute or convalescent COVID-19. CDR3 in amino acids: CASSPQEISGQPQHF. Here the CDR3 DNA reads TGTGCCAGCAGCCCGCAGGAAATCTCAGGTCAGCCCCAGCATTTT.